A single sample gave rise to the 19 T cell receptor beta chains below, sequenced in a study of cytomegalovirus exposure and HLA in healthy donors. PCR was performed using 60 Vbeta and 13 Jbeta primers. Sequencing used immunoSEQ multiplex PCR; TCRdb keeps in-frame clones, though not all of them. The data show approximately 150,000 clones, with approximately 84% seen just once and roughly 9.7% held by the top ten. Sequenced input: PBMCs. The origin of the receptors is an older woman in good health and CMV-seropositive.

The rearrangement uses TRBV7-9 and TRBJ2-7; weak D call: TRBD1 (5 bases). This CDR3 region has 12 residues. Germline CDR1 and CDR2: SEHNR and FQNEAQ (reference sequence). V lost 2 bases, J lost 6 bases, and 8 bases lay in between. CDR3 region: CASSLQGFEQYF. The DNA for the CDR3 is TGTGCCAGCAGCTTACAGGGTTTCGAGCAGTACTTC.

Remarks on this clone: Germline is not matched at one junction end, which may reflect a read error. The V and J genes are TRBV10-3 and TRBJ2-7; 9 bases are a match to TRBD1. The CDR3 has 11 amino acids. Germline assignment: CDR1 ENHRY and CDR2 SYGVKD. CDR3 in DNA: TGTGCCATCAGTGATGGAGACAGGGGGTGCTTC. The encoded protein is CAISDGDRGCF.

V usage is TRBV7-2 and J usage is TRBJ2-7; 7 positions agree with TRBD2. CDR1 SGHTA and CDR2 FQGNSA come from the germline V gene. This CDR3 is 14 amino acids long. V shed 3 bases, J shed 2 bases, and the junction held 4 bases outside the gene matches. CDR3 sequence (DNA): TGTGCCAGCAGCTTTGGGGGAGGGCCCTACGAGCAGTACTTC. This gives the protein CASSFGGGPYEQYF.

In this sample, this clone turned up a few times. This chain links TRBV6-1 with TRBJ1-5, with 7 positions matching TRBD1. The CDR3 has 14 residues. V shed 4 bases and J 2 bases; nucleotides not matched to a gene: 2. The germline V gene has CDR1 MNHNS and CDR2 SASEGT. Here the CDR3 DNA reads TGTGCCAGCAGTGGACAGGGCGGCAATCAGCCCCAGCATTTT. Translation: CASSGQGGNQPQHF.

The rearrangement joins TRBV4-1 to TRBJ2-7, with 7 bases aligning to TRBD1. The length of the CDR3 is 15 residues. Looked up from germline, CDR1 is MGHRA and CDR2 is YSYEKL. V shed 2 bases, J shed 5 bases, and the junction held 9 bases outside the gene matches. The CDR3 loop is CASSQRMGQRDEQYF. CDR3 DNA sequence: TGCGCCAGCAGCCAACGTATGGGACAGCGCGACGAGCAGTACTTC.

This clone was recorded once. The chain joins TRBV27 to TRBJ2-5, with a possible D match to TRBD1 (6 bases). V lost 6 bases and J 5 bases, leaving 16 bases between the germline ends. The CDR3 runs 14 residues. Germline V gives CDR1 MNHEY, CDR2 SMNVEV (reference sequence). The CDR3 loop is CASRTTDSLETQYF. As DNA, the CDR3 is TGTGCCAGCAGGACTACGGACAGCCTCGAGACCCAGTACTTC.

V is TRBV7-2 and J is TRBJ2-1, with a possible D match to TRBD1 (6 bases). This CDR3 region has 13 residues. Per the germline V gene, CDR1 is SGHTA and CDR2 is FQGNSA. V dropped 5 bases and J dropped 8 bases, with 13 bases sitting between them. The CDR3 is CASSEQGLDEQFF. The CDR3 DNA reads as TGTGCCAGCAGCGAACAGGGCCTCGATGAGCAGTTCTTC.

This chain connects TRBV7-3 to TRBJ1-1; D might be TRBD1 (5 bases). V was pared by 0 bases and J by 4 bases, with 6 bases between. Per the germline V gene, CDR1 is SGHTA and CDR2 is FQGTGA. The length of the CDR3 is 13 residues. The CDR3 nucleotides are TGTGCCAGCAGCTTAACAGGGGCCACTGAAGCTTTCTTT. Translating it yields CASSLTGATEAFF.

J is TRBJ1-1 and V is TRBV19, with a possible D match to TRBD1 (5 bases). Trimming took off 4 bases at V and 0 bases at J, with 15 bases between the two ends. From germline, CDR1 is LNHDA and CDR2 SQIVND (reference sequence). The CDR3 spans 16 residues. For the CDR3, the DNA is TGTGCCAGTAGTAGAAAACAGTGGGACTTGAACACTGAAGCTTTCTTT. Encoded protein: CASSRKQWDLNTEAFF. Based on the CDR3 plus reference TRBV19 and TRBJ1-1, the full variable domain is DGGITQSPKYLFRKEGQNVTLSCEQNLNHDAMYWYRQDPGQGLRLIYYSQIVNDFQKGDIAEGYSVSREKKESFPLTVTSAQKNPTAFYLCASSRKQWDLNTEAFFGQGTRLTVV.

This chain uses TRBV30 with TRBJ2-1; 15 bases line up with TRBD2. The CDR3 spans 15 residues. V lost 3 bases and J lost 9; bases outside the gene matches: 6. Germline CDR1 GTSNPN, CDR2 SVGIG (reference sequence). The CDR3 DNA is TGTGCCTGGAGGCGGACTAGCGGGAGGGCCAGTGAGCAGTTCTTC. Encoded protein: CAWRRTSGRASEQFF. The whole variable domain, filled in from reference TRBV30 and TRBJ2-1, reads SQTIHQWPATLVQPVGSPLSLECTVEGTSNPNLYWYRQAAGRGLQLLFYSVGIGQISSEVPQNLSASRPQDRQFILSSKKLLLSDSGFYLCAWRRTSGRASEQFFGPGTRLTVL.

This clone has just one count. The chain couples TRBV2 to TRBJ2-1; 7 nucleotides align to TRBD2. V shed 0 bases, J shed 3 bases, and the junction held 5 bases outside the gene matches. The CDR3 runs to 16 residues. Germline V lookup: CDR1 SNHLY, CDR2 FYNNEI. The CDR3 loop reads CASSEAASGFYNEQFF. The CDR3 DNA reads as TGTGCCAGCAGTGAAGCTGCTAGCGGCTTCTACAATGAGCAGTTCTTC.

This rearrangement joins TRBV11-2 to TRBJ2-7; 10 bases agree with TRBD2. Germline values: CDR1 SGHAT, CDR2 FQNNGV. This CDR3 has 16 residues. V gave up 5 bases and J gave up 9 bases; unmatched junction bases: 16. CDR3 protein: CASSPGPTSGTVGQYF. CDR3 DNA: TGTGCCAGCAGCCCAGGGCCCACTAGCGGGACCGTGGGGCAGTACTTC.

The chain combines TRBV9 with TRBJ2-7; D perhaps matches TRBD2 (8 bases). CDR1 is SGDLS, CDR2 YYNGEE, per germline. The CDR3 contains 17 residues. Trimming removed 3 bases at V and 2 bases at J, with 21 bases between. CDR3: CASSATSARGNPYEQYF. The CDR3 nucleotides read TGTGCCAGCAGCGCGACTAGCGCCAGGGGGAACCCCTACGAGCAGTACTTC. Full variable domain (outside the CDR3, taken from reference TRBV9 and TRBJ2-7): DSGVTQTPKHLITATGQRVTLRCSPRSGDLSVYWYQQSLDQGLQFLIQYYNGEERAKGNILERFSAQQFPDLHSELNLSSLELGDSALYFCASSATSARGNPYEQYFGPGTRLTVT.

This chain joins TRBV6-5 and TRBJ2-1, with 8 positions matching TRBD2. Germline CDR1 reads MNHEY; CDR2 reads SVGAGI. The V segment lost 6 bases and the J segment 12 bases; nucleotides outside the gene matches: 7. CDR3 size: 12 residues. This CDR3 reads CASSSGRGGQFF. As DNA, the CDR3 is TGTGCCAGCAGCTCAGGACGGGGGGGGCAGTTCTTC.

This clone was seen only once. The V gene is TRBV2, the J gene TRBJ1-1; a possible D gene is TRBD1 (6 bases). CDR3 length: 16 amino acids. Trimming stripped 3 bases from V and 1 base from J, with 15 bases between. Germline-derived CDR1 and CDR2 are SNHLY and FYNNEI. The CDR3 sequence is CASSDGQRGGNTEAFF. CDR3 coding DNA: TGTGCCAGCAGTGATGGACAGAGGGGGGGGAACACTGAAGCTTTCTTT. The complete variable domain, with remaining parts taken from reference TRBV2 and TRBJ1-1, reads EPEVTQTPSHQVTQMGQEVILRCVPISNHLYFYWYRQILGQKVEFLVSFYNNEISEKSEIFDDQFSVERPDGSNFTLKIRSTKLEDSAMYFCASSDGQRGGNTEAFFGQGTRLTVV.

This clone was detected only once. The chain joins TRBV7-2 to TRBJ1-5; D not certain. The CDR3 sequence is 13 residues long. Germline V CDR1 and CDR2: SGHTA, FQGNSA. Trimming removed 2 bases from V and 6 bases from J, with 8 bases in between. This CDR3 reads CASSLLSGQPQHF. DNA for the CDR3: TGTGCCAGCAGCTTATTGAGCGGTCAGCCCCAGCATTTT.

Here the CDR3 DNA reads TGTGCCAGCAGCCCCGGGACAGGGATCCACAATGAGCAGTTCTTC. This codes for CASSPGTGIHNEQFF. The genes are TRBV2 and TRBJ2-1; 9 nucleotides line up with TRBD1. The CDR3 consists of 15 residues. Germline trimming cut 6 bases from V and 5 bases from J; bases unmatched to any gene: 8. The germline V gene has CDR1 SNHLY and CDR2 FYNNEI.

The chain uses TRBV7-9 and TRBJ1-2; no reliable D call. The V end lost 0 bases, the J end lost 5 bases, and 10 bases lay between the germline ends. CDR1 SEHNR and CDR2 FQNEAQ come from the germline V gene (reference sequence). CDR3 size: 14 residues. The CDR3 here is CASSLAFSSYGYTF. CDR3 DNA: TGTGCCAGCAGCTTAGCTTTTTCTTCTTATGGCTACACCTTC.

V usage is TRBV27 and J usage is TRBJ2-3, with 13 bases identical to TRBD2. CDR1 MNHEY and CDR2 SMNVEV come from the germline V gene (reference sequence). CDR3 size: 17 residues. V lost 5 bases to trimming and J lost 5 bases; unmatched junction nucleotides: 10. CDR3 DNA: TGTGCCAGCAGTATTACTCGACTAGCGGGAGGTGTAGATACGCAGTATTTT. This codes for CASSITRLAGGVDTQYF.